This TCR beta chain came from a study of T cells in localized non-small cell lung cancer. Of note for this clone: Its antigen is unidentified.

Study results and caveats: Sequencing covered just one tumor region, so heterogeneity cannot be ruled out. Prolonged overall survival went with higher T cell density in the blood. There were a median around 60 of the top 100 tumor clones appearing in adjacent lung. The study found T cell clonality highest in uninvolved adjacent lung, above tumor.

The germline V gene has CDR1 MNHNS and CDR2 SASEGT. CDR3 length: 14 amino acids. V was clipped by 9 bases and J by 4 bases; unmatched bases: 11. Generated by immunoSEQ multiplex PCR, the TCRdb table keeps only in-frame clones and is missing some. The sample contains under 35,000 clones, roughly 88% of which appear only once. The chain is built from TRBV6-1 and TRBJ2-7, with 8 bases fitting TRBD1. The material sequenced was peripheral blood mononuclear cells, taken before any cancer treatment. This receptor was taken from a woman aged 35-75 years with stage III lung adenocarcinoma. CDR3 protein: CASRYGTGDYEQYF. The CDR3 nucleotides read TGTGCCAGTAGATACGGGACAGGAGATTACGAGCAGTACTTC.